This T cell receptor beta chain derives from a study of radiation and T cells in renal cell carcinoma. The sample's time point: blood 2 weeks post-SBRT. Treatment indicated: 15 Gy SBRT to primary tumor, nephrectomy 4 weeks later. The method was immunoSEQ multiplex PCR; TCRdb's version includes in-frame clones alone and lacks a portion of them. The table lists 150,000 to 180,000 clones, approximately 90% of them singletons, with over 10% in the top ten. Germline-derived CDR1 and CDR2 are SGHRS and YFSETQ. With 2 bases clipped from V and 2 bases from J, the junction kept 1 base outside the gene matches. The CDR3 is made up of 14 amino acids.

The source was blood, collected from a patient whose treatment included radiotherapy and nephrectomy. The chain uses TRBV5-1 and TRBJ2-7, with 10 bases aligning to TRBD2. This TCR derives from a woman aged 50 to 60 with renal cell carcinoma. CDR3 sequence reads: CASSFSGGPYEQYF. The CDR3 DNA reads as TGCGCCAGCAGCTTTAGCGGGGGGCCCTACGAGCAGTACTTC.